This T cell receptor beta chain was retrieved from a study of cytomegalovirus exposure and HLA in healthy donors. Points from the study as a whole: Confirmation was obtained in vitro that a few CMV-associated chains are specific for CMV antigens.

For this clone: Its antigen is as yet unknown.

The method was immunoSEQ multiplex PCR; TCRdb's version includes in-frame clones alone and lacks a portion of them. This table holds approximately 220,000 clones, 90% to 95% found once. Sequencing was done on a sample of PBMCs. The TCR sequence derives from a woman in her late teens or twenties in good health and CMV-seronegative.

CDR3 sequence reads: CASSEARGGFAFDGYTF. The CDR3 DNA reads as TGTGCCAGCAGTGAAGCGCGGGGAGGATTCGCTTTTGACGGCTACACCTTC. The chain employs TRBV6-1 and TRBJ1-2; D call uncertain. V shed 0 bases and J shed 8 bases, with 22 bases lying between them. This CDR3 has 17 amino acids. The V gene's germline CDR1 is MNHNS and CDR2 SASEGT.